The T cell receptor (beta chain) under discussion was sequenced for a study of glioma-infiltrating T cells. Looking at the study overall: WHO grade II oligodendrogliomas or astrocytomas, plus non-recurrent WHO grade IV glioblastomas, were sampled. Target coverage was about 4- to 11-fold for 800,000 to 1,000,000 blood T cells. General observations from the study: CDR3 overlap between tissue and blood was very small.

A note on this clonotype: Its target is not known. One junction end disagrees with the germline gene, perhaps due to a read error.

The germline V gene has CDR1 DFQATT and CDR2 SNEGSKA (reference sequence). The CDR3 has 13 residues. The iRepertoire nested amplicon-rescue multiplex PCR amplified TCR alpha and beta CDR3s from RNA. Input was 100-400 ng of tissue mRNA or PBMC total RNA. TCRdb recomputed calls from the multiplex PCR reads with MiXCR, one row per CDR3 protein. The sample holds approximately 400,000 distinct CDR3 sequences, roughly two fifths seen once. The sequenced material came from glioma tissue, nonneoplastic brain tissue, or PBMCs (not recorded which). The TCR comes from a human donor with low-grade glioma or glioblastoma, undergoing nonglioma brain surgery, or in good health (not recorded which). V gene TRBV20-1 combines with J gene TRBJ1-5; no definite D call. CDR3 DNA sequence: TGCAGTGCCGGAGGGCAAAGCAATCAGCCCCAGAATTTT. Translated, it gives CSAGGQSNQPQNF.